The clone carrying this TCR beta chain was seen ten or more times. The protocol attached unique molecular identifiers to individual cDNA molecules. Via MiXCR, TCRdb re-called the 5' RACE reads, giving one row per CDR3 protein. The profile shows about 70,000 distinct CDR3 sequences, 9.5% to 15% of them singletons. This sample was taken from a study of early T cells in non-severe SARS-CoV-2 infection. Study-wide background: Chains stayed unpaired after sequencing of bulk RNA from unsorted whole blood.

The CDR3 is 11 amino acids. Germline CDR1 reads GTSNPN; CDR2 reads SVGIG (reference sequence). Trimming cost V 3 bases and J 8 bases, with 8 bases left between them. The sample comprised whole blood. The genes are TRBV30 and TRBJ1-3; no clear D. The clonotype originates from an adult who was a healthcare worker with PCR-confirmed SARS-CoV-2 infection or an uninfected control (not recorded which). In DNA form, the CDR3 reads TGTGCCTGGAGGTCGGGTCACACCATATATTTT. This codes for CAWRSGHTIYF.